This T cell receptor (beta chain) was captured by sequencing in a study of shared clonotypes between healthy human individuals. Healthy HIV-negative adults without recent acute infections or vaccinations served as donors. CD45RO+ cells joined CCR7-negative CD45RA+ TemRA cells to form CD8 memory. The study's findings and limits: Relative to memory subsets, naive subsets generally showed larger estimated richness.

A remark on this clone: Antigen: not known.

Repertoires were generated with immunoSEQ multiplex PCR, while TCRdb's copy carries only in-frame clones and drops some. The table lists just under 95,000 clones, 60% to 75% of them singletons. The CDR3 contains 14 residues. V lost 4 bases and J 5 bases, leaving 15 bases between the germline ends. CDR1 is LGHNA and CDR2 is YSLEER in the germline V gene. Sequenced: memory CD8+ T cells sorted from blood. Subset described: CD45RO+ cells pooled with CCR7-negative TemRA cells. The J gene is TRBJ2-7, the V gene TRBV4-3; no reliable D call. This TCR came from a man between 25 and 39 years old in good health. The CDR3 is CASSRLLAMDEQYF. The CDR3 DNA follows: TGCGCCAGCAGCCGATTGCTGGCGATGGACGAGCAGTACTTC.